This T cell receptor (beta chain) was documented in a study of blood T cell repertoires in COVID-19. In the study overall: Acute and convalescent COVID-19 samples came from the United States, Italy and Spain. From T cells, B-cell-depleted T cells, or PBMCs came the material, which was cDNA or gDNA.

In the source study's methods: Estimated nucleated cell counts came from reference gene primer amplification. Only in-frame clones appear in the TCRdb table, and some are missing; sequencing was by immunoSEQ multiplex PCR. V, J and clone size were drawn from that table, and D and trimming were deduced from the DNA. The repertoire has some 45,000 clones, 86% of them found once; the top ten carry about 9.2%. V shed 0 bases and J shed 4 bases, with 6 bases lying between them. The germline V gene has CDR1 SGHTA and CDR2 FQGTGA. This CDR3 has 14 residues. Sequencing was performed on peripheral blood. The chain carries TRBV7-3 and TRBJ2-2, with D unresolved. The receptor was derived from a human donor in a cohort sampled during active COVID-19. CDR3 region: CASSLTGVTGELFF. CDR3 DNA: TGTGCCAGCAGCTTAACAGGAGTCACCGGGGAGCTGTTTTTT.